The 28 T cell receptor beta chains listed next were all sequenced from one sample in a study of shared clonotypes between healthy human individuals. Profiling relied on immunoSEQ multiplex PCR, and the TCRdb table lists in-frame clones only, not all of them. The table records just over 2,000,000 clones, about 95% of them present only once. Sequenced sample: naive CD4+ T cells sorted from blood. Subset noted: CD45RA+ positively selected. The receptors were sampled from a man aged 18 to 29 in good health.

The V call is TRBV10-1, the J call TRBJ2-7; 8 positions agree with TRBD1. The CDR3 sequence is 14 residues long. Germline V CDR1 and CDR2: WNHNN, SYGVQD (reference sequence). J gave up 3 bases and V 4 bases, and 5 bases lay outside the gene matches. The CDR3 nucleotides are TGCGCCAGCAGTGGACAGGGGAGAGACTACGAGCAGTACTTC. This codes for CASSGQGRDYEQYF.

The chain uses TRBV7-9 and TRBJ1-4, with D perhaps TRBD1 (6 bases). Trimming stripped 5 bases from V and 4 bases from J, with 17 bases between. The CDR3 runs to 16 residues. Per germline, CDR1 SEHNR and CDR2 FQNEAQ (reference sequence). CDR3 loop: CASSPYVTGSNEKLFF. The DNA of the CDR3 is TGTGCCAGCAGCCCCTACGTGACAGGAAGTAATGAAAAACTGTTTTTT.

The chain links TRBV10-1 to TRBJ2-3; D may be TRBD2 (5 bases). The CDR3 is made up of 15 amino acids. Germline loops: CDR1 WNHNN, CDR2 SYGVQD (reference sequence). Trimming removed 3 bases at V and 0 bases at J, with 10 bases between. DNA of the CDR3: TGCGCCAGCAGTGAAGCGCAGCGGAGCACAGATACGCAGTATTTT. Amino acids: CASSEAQRSTDTQYF.

The count of this clone is one. The chain is built from TRBV7-9 and TRBJ1-3; D gene ambiguous. The length of the CDR3 is 15 residues. Trimming took off 7 bases at V and 0 bases at J, with 13 bases between the two ends. CDR1 SEHNR and CDR2 FQNEAQ come from the germline V gene (reference sequence). The CDR3 sequence is CASIHTKSSGNTIYF. In DNA form, the CDR3 reads TGTGCCAGCATTCACACAAAGAGCTCTGGAAACACCATATATTTT.

This clone has only one observation. The chain couples TRBV15 to TRBJ2-5, with no clear D. The CDR3 length is 15 residues. Trimming took off 0 bases at V and 7 bases at J, with 15 bases between the two ends. Germline loops: CDR1 LNHNV, CDR2 YYDKDF (reference sequence). The CDR3 DNA is TGTGCCACCAGCAGAGATTCGGGCCAGTCAGGGACCCAGTACTTC. Its translation: CATSRDSGQSGTQYF.

The chain uses TRBV6-1 and TRBJ2-1; 7 bases map to TRBD2. With 4 bases clipped from V and 8 bases from J, the junction kept 5 bases outside the gene matches. The CDR3 loop spans 13 amino acids. Per the germline V gene, CDR1 is MNHNS and CDR2 is SASEGT. In nucleotides, the CDR3 is TGTGCCAGCAGTGTTCGGGAGGCTGATGAGCAGTTCTTC. It yields the protein CASSVREADEQFF.

Worth noting for this clone: In the same sample, other DNA sequences code for this CDR3. The genes are TRBV6-5 and TRBJ1-1; D call uncertain. This CDR3 spans 13 amino acids. Germline loops: CDR1 MNHEY, CDR2 SVGAGI. The V gene lost 2 bases and the J gene lost 4 bases, with 8 bases spanning the gap. CDR3 protein: CASSYRGPTEAFF. As DNA, the CDR3 is TGTGCCAGCAGTTACCGCGGTCCCACTGAAGCTTTCTTT.

This rearrangement joins TRBV7-9 to TRBJ1-2; D remains ambiguous. With 3 bases removed from V and 5 bases from J, the gap between germline ends came to 19 bases. The CDR3 is 16 residues long. The germline gives CDR1 SEHNR, CDR2 FQNEAQ (reference sequence). The CDR3 nucleotides read TGTGCCAGCAGCTTTTCTTCCGGCAGGCAGTCTTATGGCTACACCTTC. Its protein product is CASSFSSGRQSYGYTF.

V is TRBV15 and J is TRBJ1-6; no firm D call. The germline V gene has CDR1 LNHNV and CDR2 YYDKDF (reference sequence). The ends were cut back, 1 base at V and 10 bases at J, with 8 bases in the middle. This CDR3 is 13 amino acids long. The CDR3 bases are TGTGCCACCAGCAGAGGGGTAGGATCACCCCTCCACTTT. Its protein product is CATSRGVGSPLHF.

This rearrangement joins TRBV18 to TRBJ1-3; D unresolved. The germline V and J ends were trimmed by 3 bases and 2 bases, with 8 bases remaining between them. The CDR3 runs to 14 residues. CDR1 and CDR2 from the germline V gene are KGHSH and LQKENI. The CDR3 coding sequence is TGTGCCAGCTCACCTGGGAATGCTGGAAACACCATATATTTT. Translated: CASSPGNAGNTIYF.

The chain couples TRBV7-2 to TRBJ1-2; 11 bases fit TRBD1. The CDR3 has 15 amino acids. J was trimmed by 5 bases and V by 4 bases; bases with no gene match: 6. Germline V gene data show CDR1 as SGHTA and CDR2 as FQGNSA. DNA for the CDR3: TGTGCCAGCAGCTACGGACAGGGGGCGCATTATGGCTACACCTTC. Its translation: CASSYGQGAHYGYTF.

Worth noting for this clone: Other DNA sequences in the sample encode the same CDR3. V usage is TRBV27 and J usage is TRBJ2-7; TRBD2 matches 12 bases. Germline-derived CDR1 and CDR2 are MNHEY and SMNVEV (reference sequence). The CDR3 has 15 residues. Germline trimming cut 5 bases from V and 4 bases from J; bases unmatched to any gene: 6. CDR3 in DNA: TGTGCCAGCAGTGTGCTAGCGGGGGGGCCGTACGAGCAGTACTTC. This gives the protein CASSVLAGGPYEQYF.

The rearrangement links TRBV11-2 to TRBJ2-3; the match to TRBD1 covers 10 bases. V lost 5 bases, J lost 2 bases, and 4 bases stayed unmatched. The CDR3 extends over 15 amino acids. Per germline, CDR1 SGHAT and CDR2 FQNNGV. CDR3 bases: TGTGCCAGCAGCCAGGGACAGGGGTACACAGATACGCAGTATTTT. Protein sequence: CASSQGQGYTDTQYF.

DNA for the CDR3: TGCGCCAGCAGCCAAGACAGACAGGGCATCAGTGGCTACACCTTC. This encodes CASSQDRQGISGYTF. V gene TRBV4-3 combines with J gene TRBJ1-2; 7 nucleotides align to TRBD1. CDR1 LGHNA and CDR2 YSLEER come from the germline V gene. The CDR3 has 15 residues. V shed 0 bases and J 7 bases; nucleotides not matched to a gene: 8.

The V gene is TRBV28, the J gene TRBJ2-7; TRBD1 agrees at 11 bases. The CDR3 is made up of 16 amino acids. Germline CDR1 reads MDHEN; CDR2 reads SYDVKM. The junction had 6 bases not matched to a gene; V was cut back by 4 bases and J by 1 base. For the CDR3, the DNA is TGTGCCAGCAGTTCCCCGGACAGGGGGCTTTCCTACGAGCAGTACTTC. It specifies CASSSPDRGLSYEQYF. Using reference TRBV28 and TRBJ2-7 for the parts outside the CDR3, the full variable domain is DVKVTQSSRYLVKRTGEKVFLECVQDMDHENMFWYRQDPGLGLRLIYFSYDVKMKEKGDIPEGYSVSREKKERFSLILESASTNQTSMYLCASSSPDRGLSYEQYFGPGTRLTVT.

Notes on this clone: Within the sample, other DNA sequences also encode this same CDR3. The J gene is TRBJ2-7, the V gene TRBV7-9; D remains ambiguous. This CDR3 has 11 residues. CDR1 SEHNR and CDR2 FQNEAQ come from the germline V gene (reference sequence). V was shortened by 5 bases and J by 4 bases, with 6 bases between the two germline ends. CDR3 residues: CASSRGYEQYF. In DNA, the CDR3 is TGTGCCAGCAGCCGAGGTTACGAGCAGTACTTC.

V and J are TRBV18 and TRBJ2-1; 7 bases agree with TRBD1. CDR1 KGHSH and CDR2 LQKENI come from the germline V gene. V was clipped by 2 bases and J by 5 bases; unmatched bases: 6. The CDR3 is 15 amino acids. CDR3 DNA: TGTGCCAGCTCACCAGTACAGGGGTTCAACAATGAGCAGTTCTTC. Residues: CASSPVQGFNNEQFF.

As for this clone: The same CDR3 is also encoded by other DNA sequences in this sample. The rearrangement joins TRBV6-5 to TRBJ2-7, with D unclear. This CDR3 has 11 residues. In germline, CDR1 is MNHEY, CDR2 SVGAGI. V dropped 8 bases and J dropped 1 base, with 6 bases sitting between them. Written as DNA, the CDR3 is TGTGCCAGCGGGGTTTCCTACGAGCAGTACTTC. It translates to CASGVSYEQYF.

The CDR3 DNA reads as TGTGCCAGCAGCTTCGCGGGAGTGAGAGCAGATACGCAGTATTTT. Translated, it gives CASSFAGVRADTQYF. The chain uses TRBV5-6 and TRBJ2-3; TRBD2 agrees at 7 bases. V trimming: 2 bases; J trimming: 4 bases; junction bases outside the gene matches: 7. Germline assignment: CDR1 SGHDT and CDR2 YYEEEE. The CDR3 totals 15 residues.

V usage is TRBV6-5 and J usage is TRBJ2-7, with 9 bases matching TRBD2. V gave up 0 bases and J gave up 3 bases; unmatched junction bases: 6. CDR1 and CDR2 (germline): MNHEY, SVGAGI. The CDR3 runs to 16 residues. CDR3: CASSYSPSGIRYEQYF. The CDR3 DNA follows: TGTGCCAGCAGTTACTCGCCTAGCGGGATCCGCTACGAGCAGTACTTC.

The chain employs TRBV4-3 and TRBJ1-2; D perhaps matches TRBD1 (6 bases). Deletions cut 4 bases from V and 1 base from J, with 16 bases between. Germline V gene data show CDR1 as LGHNA and CDR2 as YSLEER. The CDR3 runs to 16 residues. In DNA, the CDR3 is TGCGCCAGCAGCCCTATTTCAGGGGCGGGTAACTATGGCTACACCTTC. Amino acids: CASSPISGAGNYGYTF.

The chain is built from TRBV28 and TRBJ1-1; 7 nucleotides line up with TRBD1. After removal of 1 base from V and 10 bases from J, the junction contained 15 bases not matched to a gene. Germline V gene data show CDR1 as MDHEN and CDR2 as SYDVKM. The CDR3 runs to 16 residues. In DNA form, the CDR3 reads TGTGCCAGCAGTTTATTACAGGGGCAGGGTGGGCAGCCAGCTTTCTTT. Encoded protein: CASSLLQGQGGQPAFF. The whole variable domain, remainder taken from reference TRBV28 and TRBJ1-1, is DVKVTQSSRYLVKRTGEKVFLECVQDMDHENMFWYRQDPGLGLRLIYFSYDVKMKEKGDIPEGYSVSREKKERFSLILESASTNQTSMYLCASSLLQGQGGQPAFFGQGTRLTVV.

V and J are TRBV5-1 and TRBJ1-2, with TRBD1 as a possible D gene (6 bases). Germline CDR1 is SGHRS and CDR2 is YFSETQ. The CDR3 is 13 residues long. The ends were cut back, 3 bases at V and 0 bases at J, with 6 bases in the middle. CDR3 loop: CASSWDTNYGYTF. CDR3 in DNA: TGCGCCAGCAGCTGGGACACTAACTATGGCTACACCTTC.

The chain uses TRBV21-1 and TRBJ1-4; the table's D call TRBD1 went unverified against the DNA. TRBV21-1 is classified as a pseudogene. The CDR3 spans 16 residues. The CDR3: CASYRTVFSDNEKLFF. CDR3 DNA: TGTGCCAGCTATAGGACAGTCTTCTCCGATAATGAAAAACTGTTTTTT.

This chain links TRBV29-1 with TRBJ2-6, with D perhaps matching TRBD1 or TRBD2 (6 bases each). This CDR3 has 14 residues. Trimming cost V 1 base and J 4 bases, with 8 bases left between them. Germline V gene sequence: CDR1 SQVTM, CDR2 ANQGSEA. In DNA form, the CDR3 reads TGCAGCGTTGAAGGGGGGGCAGGGGCCAACGTCCTGACTTTC. Encoded protein: CSVEGGAGANVLTF.

The V call is TRBV6-1, the J call TRBJ2-5; D uncertain. V lost 2 bases and J 0 bases, leaving 10 bases between the germline ends. Germline assignment: CDR1 MNHNS and CDR2 SASEGT. The CDR3 consists of 15 residues. CDR3 amino acids: CASSEMGMYQETQYF. The CDR3 DNA is TGTGCCAGCAGTGAAATGGGAATGTACCAAGAGACCCAGTACTTC.

V and J are TRBV14 and TRBJ1-1; no firm D call. Germline lookup yields CDR1 SGHDN and CDR2 FVKESK. The length of the CDR3 is 13 residues. V gave up 7 bases and J gave up 1 base, with 10 bases separating them. The CDR3 sequence is CASNRIPNTEAFF. CDR3 in DNA: TGTGCCAGCAACCGGATTCCGAACACTGAAGCTTTCTTT.

This chain links TRBV20-1 with TRBJ2-1; 7 nucleotides line up with TRBD2. Germline V CDR1 and CDR2: DFQATT, SNEGSKA (reference sequence). V lost 4 bases and J lost 15; bases outside the gene matches: 9. The CDR3 is 11 residues long. The CDR3 sequence is CSATIGLGSFF. In DNA, the CDR3 is TGCAGTGCTACAATAGGACTAGGGTCGTTCTTC.